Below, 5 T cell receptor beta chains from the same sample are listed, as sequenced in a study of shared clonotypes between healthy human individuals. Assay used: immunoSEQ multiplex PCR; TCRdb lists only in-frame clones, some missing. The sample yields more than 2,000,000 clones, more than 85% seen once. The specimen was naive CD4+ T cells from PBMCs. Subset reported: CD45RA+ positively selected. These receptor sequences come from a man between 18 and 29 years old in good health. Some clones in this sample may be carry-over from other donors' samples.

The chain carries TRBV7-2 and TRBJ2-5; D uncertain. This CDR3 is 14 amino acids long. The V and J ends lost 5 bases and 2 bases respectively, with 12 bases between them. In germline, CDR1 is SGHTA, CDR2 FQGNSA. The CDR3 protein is CASSPWNGQETQYF. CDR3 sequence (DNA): TGTGCCAGCAGCCCCTGGAACGGGCAAGAGACCCAGTACTTC.

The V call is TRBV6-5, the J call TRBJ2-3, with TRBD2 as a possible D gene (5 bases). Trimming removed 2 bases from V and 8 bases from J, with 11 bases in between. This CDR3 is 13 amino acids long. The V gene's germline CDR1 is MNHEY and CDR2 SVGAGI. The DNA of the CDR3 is TGTGCCAGCAGTTACCGGCCTCGGGGTACGCAGTATTTT. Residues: CASSYRPRGTQYF.

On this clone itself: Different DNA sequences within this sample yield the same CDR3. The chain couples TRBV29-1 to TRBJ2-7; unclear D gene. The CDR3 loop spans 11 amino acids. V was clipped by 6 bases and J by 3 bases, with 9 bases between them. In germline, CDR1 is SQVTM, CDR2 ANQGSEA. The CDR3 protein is CSVADSYEQYF. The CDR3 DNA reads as TGCAGCGTAGCCGATAGCTACGAGCAGTACTTC.

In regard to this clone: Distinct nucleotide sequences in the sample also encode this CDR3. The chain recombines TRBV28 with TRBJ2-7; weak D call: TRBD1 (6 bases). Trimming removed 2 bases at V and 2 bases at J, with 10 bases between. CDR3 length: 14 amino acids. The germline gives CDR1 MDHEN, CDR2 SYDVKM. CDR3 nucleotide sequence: TGTGCCAGCAGTTTAACAGGGAGTGCCTACGAGCAGTACTTC. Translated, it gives CASSLTGSAYEQYF.

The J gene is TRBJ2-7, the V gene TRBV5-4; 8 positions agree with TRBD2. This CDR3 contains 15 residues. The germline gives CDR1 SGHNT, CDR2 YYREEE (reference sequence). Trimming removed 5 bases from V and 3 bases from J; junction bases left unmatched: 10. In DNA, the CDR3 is TGTGCCAGCAGGCCTAAGAGCGGGAGAGACTACGAGCAGTACTTC. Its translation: CASRPKSGRDYEQYF.